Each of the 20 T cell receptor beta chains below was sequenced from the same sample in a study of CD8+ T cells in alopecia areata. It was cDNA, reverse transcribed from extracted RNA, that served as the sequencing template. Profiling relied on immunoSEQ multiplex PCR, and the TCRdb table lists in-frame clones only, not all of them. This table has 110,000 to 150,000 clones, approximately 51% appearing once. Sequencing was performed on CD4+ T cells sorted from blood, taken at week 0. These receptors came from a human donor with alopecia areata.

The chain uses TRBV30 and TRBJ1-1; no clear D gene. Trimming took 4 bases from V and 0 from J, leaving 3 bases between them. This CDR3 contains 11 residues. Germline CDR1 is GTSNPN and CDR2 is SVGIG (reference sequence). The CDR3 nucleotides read TGTGCCTGGAACGTGAACACTGAAGCTTTCTTT. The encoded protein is CAWNVNTEAFF. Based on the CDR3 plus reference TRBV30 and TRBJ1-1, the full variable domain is SQTIHQWPATLVQPVGSPLSLECTVEGTSNPNLYWYRQAAGRGLQLLFYSVGIGQISSEVPQNLSASRPQDRQFILSSKKLLLSDSGFYLCAWNVNTEAFFGQGTRLTVV.

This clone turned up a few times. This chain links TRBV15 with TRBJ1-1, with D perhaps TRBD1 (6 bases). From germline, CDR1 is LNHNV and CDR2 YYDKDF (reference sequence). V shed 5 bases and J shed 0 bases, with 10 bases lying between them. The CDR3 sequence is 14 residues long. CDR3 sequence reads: CATSGGQLNTEAFF. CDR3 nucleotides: TGTGCCACCAGCGGAGGACAGCTGAACACTGAAGCTTTCTTT.

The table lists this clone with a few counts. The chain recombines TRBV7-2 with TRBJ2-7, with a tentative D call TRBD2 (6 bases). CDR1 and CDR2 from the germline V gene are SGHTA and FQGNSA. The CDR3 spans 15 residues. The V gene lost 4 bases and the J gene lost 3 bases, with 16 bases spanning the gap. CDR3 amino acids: CASSSELASYYEQYF. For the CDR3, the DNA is TGTGCCAGCAGCTCGGAACTAGCTTCCTACTACGAGCAGTACTTC.

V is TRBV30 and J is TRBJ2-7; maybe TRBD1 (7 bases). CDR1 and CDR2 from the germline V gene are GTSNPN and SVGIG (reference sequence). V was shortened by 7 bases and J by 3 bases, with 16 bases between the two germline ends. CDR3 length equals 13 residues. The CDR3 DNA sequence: TGTGCCTACCGTGCCAGGGGGGTCTACGAGCAGTACTTC. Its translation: CAYRARGVYEQYF.

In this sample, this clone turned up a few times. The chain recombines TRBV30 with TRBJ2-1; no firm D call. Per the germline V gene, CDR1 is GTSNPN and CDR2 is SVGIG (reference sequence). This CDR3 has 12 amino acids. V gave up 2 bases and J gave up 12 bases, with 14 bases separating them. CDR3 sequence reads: CAWSLPAVRQFF. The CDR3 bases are TGTGCCTGGAGTCTTCCGGCCGTAAGGCAGTTCTTC.

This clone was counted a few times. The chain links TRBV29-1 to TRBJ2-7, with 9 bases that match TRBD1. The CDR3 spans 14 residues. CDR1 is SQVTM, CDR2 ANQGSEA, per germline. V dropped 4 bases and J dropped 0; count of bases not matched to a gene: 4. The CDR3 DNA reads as TGCAGCGTTGCGGACAGGGGCCTCTCCTACGAGCAGTACTTC. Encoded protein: CSVADRGLSYEQYF.

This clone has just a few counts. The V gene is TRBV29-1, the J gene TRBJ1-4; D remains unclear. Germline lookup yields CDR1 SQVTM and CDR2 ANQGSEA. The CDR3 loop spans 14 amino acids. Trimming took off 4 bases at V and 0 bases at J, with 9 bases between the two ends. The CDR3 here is CSVAPGSTNEKLFF. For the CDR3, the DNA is TGCAGCGTTGCCCCAGGATCAACTAATGAAAAACTGTTTTTT. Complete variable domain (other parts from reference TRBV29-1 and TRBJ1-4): SAVISQKPSRDICQRGTSLTIQCQVDSQVTMMFWYRQQPGQSLTLIATANQGSEATYESGFVIDKFPISRPNLTFSTLTVSNMSPEDSSIYLCSVAPGSTNEKLFFGSGTQLSVL.

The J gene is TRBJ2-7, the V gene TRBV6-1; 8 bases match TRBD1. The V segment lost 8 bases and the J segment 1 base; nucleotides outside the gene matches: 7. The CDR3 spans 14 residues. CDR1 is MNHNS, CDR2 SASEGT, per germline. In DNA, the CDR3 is TGTGCCAGCCGCCCCGGACAGGGATCCTACGAGCAGTACTTC. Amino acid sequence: CASRPGQGSYEQYF.

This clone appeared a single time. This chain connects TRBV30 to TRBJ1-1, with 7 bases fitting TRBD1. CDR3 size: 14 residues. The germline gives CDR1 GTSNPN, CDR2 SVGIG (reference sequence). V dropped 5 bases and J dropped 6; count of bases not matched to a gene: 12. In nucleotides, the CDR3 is TGTGCCTGGGGTCGAGGGGGCAAGGCCCCTGAAGCTTTCTTT. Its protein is CAWGRGGKAPEAFF.

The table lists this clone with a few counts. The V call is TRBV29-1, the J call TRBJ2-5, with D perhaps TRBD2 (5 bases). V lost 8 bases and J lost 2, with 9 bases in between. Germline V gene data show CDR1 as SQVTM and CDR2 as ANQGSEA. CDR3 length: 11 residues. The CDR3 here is CSYGVQETQYF. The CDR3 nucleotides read TGCAGCTACGGGGTACAAGAGACCCAGTACTTC. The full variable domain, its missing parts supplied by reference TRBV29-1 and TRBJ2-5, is SAVISQKPSRDICQRGTSLTIQCQVDSQVTMMFWYRQQPGQSLTLIATANQGSEATYESGFVIDKFPISRPNLTFSTLTVSNMSPEDSSIYLCSYGVQETQYFGPGTRLLVL.

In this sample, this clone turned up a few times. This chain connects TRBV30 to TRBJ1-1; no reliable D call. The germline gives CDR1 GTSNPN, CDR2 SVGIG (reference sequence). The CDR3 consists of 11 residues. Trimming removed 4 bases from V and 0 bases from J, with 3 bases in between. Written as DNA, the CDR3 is TGTGCCTGGATGATGAACACTGAAGCTTTCTTT. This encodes CAWMMNTEAFF.

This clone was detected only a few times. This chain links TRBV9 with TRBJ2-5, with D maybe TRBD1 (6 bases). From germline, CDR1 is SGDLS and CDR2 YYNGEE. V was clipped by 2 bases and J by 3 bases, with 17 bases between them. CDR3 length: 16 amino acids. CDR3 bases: TGTGCCAGCAGCGTGGGGGCAGGGACCCTTAAAGAGACCCAGTACTTC. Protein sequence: CASSVGAGTLKETQYF.

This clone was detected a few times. The CDR3 bases are TGTGCCAGCAGCTCCCGGGAGGCCGGGGAGCTGTTTTTT. As protein: CASSSREAGELFF. The chain links TRBV7-9 to TRBJ2-2, with 7 bases fitting TRBD2. The CDR3 loop spans 13 amino acids. The J segment lost 6 bases and the V segment lost 4 bases, leaving 2 bases of the junction unmatched. Germline V gives CDR1 SEHNR, CDR2 FQNEAQ (reference sequence). Full variable domain (remainder filled in from reference TRBV7-9 and TRBJ2-2): DTGVSQNPRHKITKRGQNVTFRCDPISEHNRLYWYRQTLGQGPEFLTYFQNEAQLEKSRLLSDRFSAERPKGSFSTLEIQRTEQGDSAMYLCASSSREAGELFFGEGSRLTVL.

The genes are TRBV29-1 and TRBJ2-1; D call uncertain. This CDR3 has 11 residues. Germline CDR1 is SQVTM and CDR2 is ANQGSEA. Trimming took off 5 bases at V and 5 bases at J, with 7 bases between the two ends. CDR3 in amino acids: CSVNLHNEQFF. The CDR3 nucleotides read TGCAGCGTTAACCTACACAATGAGCAGTTCTTC.

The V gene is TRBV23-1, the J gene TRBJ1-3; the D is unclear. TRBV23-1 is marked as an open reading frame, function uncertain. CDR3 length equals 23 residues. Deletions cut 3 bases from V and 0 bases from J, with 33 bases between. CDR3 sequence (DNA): TGCGCCAGCAGTCACCCCGGTTGGCTAGTCCGAAGGCCTGAGGCCGTCTCTGGAAACACCATATATTTT. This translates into CASSHPGWLVRRPEAVSGNTIYF.

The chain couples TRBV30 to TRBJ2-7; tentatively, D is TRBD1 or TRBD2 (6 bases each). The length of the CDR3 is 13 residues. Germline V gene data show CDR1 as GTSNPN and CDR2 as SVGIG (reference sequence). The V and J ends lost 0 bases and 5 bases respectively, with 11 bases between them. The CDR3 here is CAWSVSRGDEQYF. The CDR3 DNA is TGTGCCTGGAGTGTAAGTAGGGGGGACGAGCAGTACTTC. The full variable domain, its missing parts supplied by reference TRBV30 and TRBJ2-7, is SQTIHQWPATLVQPVGSPLSLECTVEGTSNPNLYWYRQAAGRGLQLLFYSVGIGQISSEVPQNLSASRPQDRQFILSSKKLLLSDSGFYLCAWSVSRGDEQYFGPGTRLTVT.

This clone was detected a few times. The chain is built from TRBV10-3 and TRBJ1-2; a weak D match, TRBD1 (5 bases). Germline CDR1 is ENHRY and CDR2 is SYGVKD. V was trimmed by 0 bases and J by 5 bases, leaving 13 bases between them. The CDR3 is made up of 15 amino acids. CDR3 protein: CAISESLTGGYGYTF. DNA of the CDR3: TGTGCCATCAGTGAGTCCCTGACTGGGGGTTATGGCTACACCTTC.

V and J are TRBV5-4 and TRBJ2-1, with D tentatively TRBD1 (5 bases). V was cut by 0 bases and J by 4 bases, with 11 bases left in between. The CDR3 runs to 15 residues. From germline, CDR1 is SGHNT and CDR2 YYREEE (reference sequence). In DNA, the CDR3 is TGTGCCAGCAGCTTGGAGCAGGGCTCGTACAATGAGCAGTTCTTC. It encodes CASSLEQGSYNEQFF.

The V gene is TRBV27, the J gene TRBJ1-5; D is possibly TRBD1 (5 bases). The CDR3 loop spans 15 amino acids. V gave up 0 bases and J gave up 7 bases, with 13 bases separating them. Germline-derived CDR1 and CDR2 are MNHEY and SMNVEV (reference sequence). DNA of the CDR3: TGTGCCAGCAGTTTATCGCCACACACAGGACAGCCCCAGCATTTT. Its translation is CASSLSPHTGQPQHF.

CDR3 loop: CASIRGSGSNQPQHF. CDR3 bases: TGTGCCAGCATTCGGGGATCGGGTAGCAATCAGCCCCAGCATTTT. This chain connects TRBV6-6 to TRBJ1-5; D unresolved. The CDR3 is 15 amino acids. V was pared by 7 bases and J by 0 bases, with 13 bases between. Germline V lookup: CDR1 MNHNY, CDR2 SVGAGI (reference sequence).